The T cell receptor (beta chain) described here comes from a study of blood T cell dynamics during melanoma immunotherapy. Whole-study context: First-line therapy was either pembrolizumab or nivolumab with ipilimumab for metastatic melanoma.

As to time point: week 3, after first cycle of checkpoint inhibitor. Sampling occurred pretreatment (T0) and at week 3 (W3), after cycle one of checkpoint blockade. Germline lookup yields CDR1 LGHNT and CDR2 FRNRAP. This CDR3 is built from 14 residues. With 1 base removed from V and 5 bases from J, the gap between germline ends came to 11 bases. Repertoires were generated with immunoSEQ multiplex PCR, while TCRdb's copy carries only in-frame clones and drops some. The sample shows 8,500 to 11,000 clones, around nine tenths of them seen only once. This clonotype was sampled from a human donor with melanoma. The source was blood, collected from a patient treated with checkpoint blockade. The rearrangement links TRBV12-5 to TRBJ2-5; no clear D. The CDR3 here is CASGLDAAGETQYF. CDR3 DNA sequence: TGTGCTAGTGGTTTGGACGCCGCTGGGGAGACCCAGTACTTC.